Listed below are T cell receptor beta chains from one sample, sequenced in a study of PD-L1 blockade in urothelial cancer. Profiled with immunoSEQ multiplex PCR; TCRdb holds only in-frame clones, not every one. In the table there are under 90,000 clones, 90% of which are singletons. The material sequenced was PBMCs, taken around atezolizumab (anti-PD-L1) treatment. The receptors were gathered from a man in his 60s with urothelial cancer. The CDR3 runs from the conserved cysteine through the conserved F or W. A D gene is named only where the DNA matches it firmly.

v_gene	j_gene	d_gene	CDR3aa
TRBV15	TRBJ1-3	.	CATSRGVSGNTIYF
TRBV9	TRBJ1-4	.	CASSVGGQRNEKLFF
TRBV19	TRBJ2-7	TRBD2	CASSISSGALYEQYF
TRBV20-1	TRBJ2-5	.	CSATAGNF
TRBV5-8	TRBJ2-5	TRBD1	CASSLEPTGGQETQYF
TRBV19	TRBJ1-2	.	CASSILQGRRGYTF
TRBV6-5	TRBJ2-7	TRBD2	CASSYSAGGSYEQYF
TRBV18	TRBJ2-5	.	CASSPVTGTTQETQYF
TRBV7-9	TRBJ2-7	.	CASSSGRDYEQYF
TRBV5-4	TRBJ2-1	TRBD2	CASSSQLAGTYEQFF
TRBV5-1	TRBJ1-2	.	CASSLGLETPDNYGYTF
TRBV6-4	TRBJ2-3	TRBD2	CASSERGGSTDTQYF
TRBV15	TRBJ2-5	.	CATSRVTVQETQYF
TRBV28	TRBJ1-5	.	CASSRAVGRENQPQHF